The present entry profiles one T cell receptor (beta chain) with its context. Its specificity is not known. Of the isolated RNA, all was reverse transcribed, and so the sequenced material was expressed TCRB transcripts. Each sample of naive, central memory or regulatory T cells had, on average, about 3.6 million reads. The protocol was immunoSEQ multiplex PCR, while the TCRdb copy is restricted to in-frame clones and leaves out a portion. The sample consists of about 40,000 clones, 49% of them appearing once. The data are from a study of beta chain features in type 1 diabetes. Background on the study: Similarity in age, gender and cell yields was seen between patients and healthy donors. Sorted cells examined across all samples numbered roughly 100 million. Study-wide results and limits: A greater similarity of naive, central memory and Treg TCRB repertoires was seen among patients than among healthy donors.

V dropped 0 bases and J dropped 5 bases, with 14 bases sitting between them. In germline, CDR1 is SGHTA, CDR2 FQGNSA. The CDR3 sequence is 15 residues long. The V gene is TRBV7-2, the J gene TRBJ2-7; D might be TRBD2 (6 bases). Sequenced: central memory CD4+ T cells from blood. This sequence originates from a woman aged 18 to 35 in good health. The CDR3 loop reads CASSLAYGSWNEQYF. In DNA, the CDR3 is TGTGCCAGCAGCTTAGCCTACGGGAGTTGGAACGAGCAGTACTTC.